This T cell receptor (beta chain) comes out of a study of PD-1 blockade in mismatch repair-deficient tumors. Study-wide context: Patients had 12 mismatch repair-deficient cancer types and were previously treated and progressing. Study observations and caveats: Tumor-resident clones, often undetectable pretreatment in blood, expanded then contracted after pembrolizumab.

This clone was seen a single time. The antigen is unknown. The protocol was immunoSEQ multiplex PCR, while the TCRdb copy is restricted to in-frame clones and leaves out a portion. The sample has 55,000 to 85,000 clones, 70% to 85% seen once. Germline values: CDR1 ENHRY, CDR2 SYGVKD. Trimming pared 7 bases from V and 1 base from J, leaving 9 bases between. The CDR3 is 13 amino acids. The chain uses TRBV10-3 and TRBJ2-3, with D unresolved. Here the sequenced sample was peripheral blood, taken 2 weeks after starting pembrolizumab. This sequence was found in an adult with mismatch repair-deficient cancer. The chain's CDR3 is CAIKTSGTDTQYF. The CDR3, as DNA: TGTGCCATCAAGACCTCGGGCACAGATACGCAGTATTTT.